The TCR beta chain under discussion was sequenced for a study of CD8 T cells in Susac syndrome. In regard to this clonotype: The antigen is not known.

Regarding the study as a whole: The authors found no clonal expansion in Susac syndrome CD4+ T cell repertoires.

The sequenced target, TCR beta, came from blood CD8+ and CD4+ T cells. TEMRA cells were FACS-enriched, while CD8+ and CD4+ T cells were negatively isolated. RNA amounts of about 0.45 to 1 ug underwent reverse transcription with random hexamers. TCRdb recomputed calls from the immunoSEQ multiplex PCR reads with MiXCR, one row per CDR3 protein. The sample consists of roughly 190,000 distinct CDR3 sequences, approximately 96% of them appearing once. V was clipped by 3 bases and J by 6 bases, with 13 bases between them. The CDR3 totals 14 residues. The sample taken for sequencing was CD4+ T cells from PBMCs. This sequence originates from a human donor with Susac syndrome. The rearrangement links TRBV12-3 or TRBV12-4 to TRBJ2-3; D perhaps matches TRBD2 (6 bases). The CDR3 sequence: CASSFPGVGDTQYF. CDR3 in DNA: TGTGCCAGCAGTTTTCCGGGGGTCGGCGATACGCAGTATTTT.